This T cell receptor (beta chain) was obtained from a study of blood T cell repertoires in COVID-19. Study summary: Acute and convalescent COVID-19 samples came from the United States, Italy and Spain. Sources were T cells, B-cell-depleted T cells, or PBMCs; the material itself was cDNA or gDNA.

Assay: immunoSEQ multiplex PCR; the TCRdb copy retains only in-frame clones and omits some. In the table there are almost 300,000 clones, around 90% of which are singletons. The sequence came from a man in his 70s with acute or convalescent COVID-19. Sequencing input: peripheral blood.

For the CDR3, the DNA is TGTGCCAGCAGTCGAGGGGGCTCTGGGGCCAACGTCCTGACTTTC. Its protein product is CASSRGGSGANVLTF. The V and J genes are TRBV6-2 or TRBV6-3 and TRBJ2-6, with D perhaps matching TRBD1 (6 bases). The CDR3 has 15 amino acids. Trimming removed 5 bases from V and 0 bases from J, with 8 bases in between. Germline lookup yields CDR1 MNHEY and CDR2 SVGEGT.